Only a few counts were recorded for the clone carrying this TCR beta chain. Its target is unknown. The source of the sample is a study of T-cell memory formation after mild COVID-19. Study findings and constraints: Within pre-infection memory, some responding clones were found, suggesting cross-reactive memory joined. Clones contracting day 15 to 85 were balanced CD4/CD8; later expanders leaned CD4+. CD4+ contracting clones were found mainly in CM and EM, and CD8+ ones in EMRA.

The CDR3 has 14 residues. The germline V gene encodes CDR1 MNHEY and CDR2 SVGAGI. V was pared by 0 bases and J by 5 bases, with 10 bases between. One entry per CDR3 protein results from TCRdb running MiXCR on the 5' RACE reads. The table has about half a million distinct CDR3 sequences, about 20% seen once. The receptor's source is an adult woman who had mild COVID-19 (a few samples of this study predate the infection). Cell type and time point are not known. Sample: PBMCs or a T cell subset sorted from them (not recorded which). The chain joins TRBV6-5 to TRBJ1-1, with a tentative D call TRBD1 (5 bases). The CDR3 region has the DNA TGTGCCAGCAGTTACTCCCGGGGGTGGACTGAAGCTTTCTTT. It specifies CASSYSRGWTEAFF.